The entry that follows covers one T cell receptor (beta chain) sequence. Trimming at V came to 7 bases and at J to 3 bases, leaving 6 bases not matched to a gene. The CDR3 consists of 15 residues. From germline, CDR1 is KGHDR and CDR2 SFDVKD. These data originate in a study of blood T cell repertoires in COVID-19. Study-level background: The United States, Italy and Spain provided the acute and convalescent COVID-19 samples. PBMCs, B-cell-depleted T cells, or T cells were the source of the cDNA or gDNA that made up the material.

The data were produced by immunoSEQ multiplex PCR, yet TCRdb's version contains in-frame clones alone and is incomplete. The sample yields a few hundred thousand clones, 84% seen once. The study recruited people aged about 18 to 90 years across roughly 23 US areas. Participants' own reports of clinical history determined their cohort assignment. The sample was PBMCs or T cells enriched from blood (not recorded which). This chain uses TRBV24-1 with TRBJ2-1, with 9 positions matching TRBD2. The sequence came from a woman aged 40 to 49 who had recovered from COVID-19. This chain's CDR3 is CATRPSSGVYNEQFF. The CDR3 nucleotides read TGTGCCACCAGGCCCTCTAGCGGGGTCTACAATGAGCAGTTCTTC.